This is a list of T cell receptor beta chains from one sample in a study of cytomegalovirus exposure and HLA in healthy donors. The table came from immunoSEQ multiplex PCR; TCRdb's copy has only in-frame clones and leaves some out. Of roughly 200,000 clones listed, around 87% are singletons. Input material: PBMCs. These receptor sequences come from a boy aged 2 to 10 in good health and CMV-seronegative. Both conserved end residues are trimmed from each CDR3. Fields, in order: V gene, J gene, CDR3 protein.

v_gene: TRBV4-2
j_gene: TRBJ2-1
CDR3aa: ASSQVRDSDNEQF

v_gene: TRBV9
j_gene: TRBJ2-5
CDR3aa: ASSVGSGGRETQY

v_gene: TRBV4-1
j_gene: TRBJ1-1
CDR3aa: ASSQEGFRGRGAF

v_gene: TRBV19
j_gene: TRBJ2-3
CDR3aa: ASSPRGFGTDTQY

v_gene: TRBV9
j_gene: TRBJ2-7
CDR3aa: ASSRLAGGYEQY

v_gene: TRBV19
j_gene: TRBJ1-2
CDR3aa: ASSIGAAANYGYT

v_gene: TRBV4-1
j_gene: TRBJ1-6
CDR3aa: ASSQEWQSNSPLH

v_gene: TRBV7-9
j_gene: TRBJ1-1
CDR3aa: ASSKIQGRTENTEAF

v_gene: TRBV7-9
j_gene: TRBJ2-6
CDR3aa: SSSHPHGGFAGANVLT

v_gene: TRBV7-9
j_gene: TRBJ1-6
CDR3aa: ASSLDGYNSPLH

v_gene: TRBV7-8
j_gene: TRBJ2-7
CDR3aa: ASSLAGTSPYEQY

v_gene: TRBV11-2
j_gene: TRBJ1-5
CDR3aa: ASSLDPPRAPNQPQH

v_gene: TRBV28
j_gene: TRBJ2-1
CDR3aa: ASSLIAGGYNEQF

v_gene: TRBV5-1
j_gene: TRBJ2-2
CDR3aa: ATSSGEAGELF

v_gene: TRBV5-8
j_gene: TRBJ1-6
CDR3aa: ASSLDTSSYNSPLH

v_gene: TRBV19
j_gene: TRBJ2-6
CDR3aa: ASISRSGANVLT

v_gene: TRBV11-3
j_gene: TRBJ2-1
CDR3aa: ASSQSGSYNEQF

v_gene: TRBV18
j_gene: TRBJ1-6
CDR3aa: ASSPRGTSYNSPLH

v_gene: TRBV2
j_gene: TRBJ2-5
CDR3aa: ASSEIGQGARETQY

v_gene: TRBV28
j_gene: TRBJ2-7
CDR3aa: ASSHQRELDEQY

v_gene: TRBV5-1
j_gene: TRBJ2-7
CDR3aa: ASRLTGPAYEQY

v_gene: TRBV15
j_gene: TRBJ2-7
CDR3aa: ATRFSYEAYEQY

v_gene: TRBV11-2
j_gene: TRBJ1-4
CDR3aa: ASSRTGWATNEKLF

v_gene: TRBV15
j_gene: TRBJ2-1
CDR3aa: ATSREPDVGAYNEQF

v_gene: TRBV5-4
j_gene: TRBJ2-3
CDR3aa: ASSSGQDSDTQY

v_gene: TRBV5-1
j_gene: TRBJ2-5
CDR3aa: ASTGGGPRETQY

v_gene: TRBV4-1
j_gene: TRBJ2-7
CDR3aa: ASSQGGGNEQY

v_gene: TRBV7-9
j_gene: TRBJ2-1
CDR3aa: ASSLAAGRGTYNEQF

v_gene: TRBV27
j_gene: TRBJ1-5
CDR3aa: ASSPPPLKDRNQPQH

v_gene: TRBV11-2
j_gene: TRBJ2-7
CDR3aa: ASSLAGGSYEQY

v_gene: TRBV9
j_gene: TRBJ2-1
CDR3aa: ASSFSGGRNEQF

v_gene: TRBV6-5
j_gene: TRBJ2-7
CDR3aa: ASNQDRGSSYEQY

v_gene: TRBV6-5
j_gene: TRBJ2-1
CDR3aa: ASRTLAGDNEQF

v_gene: TRBV5-1
j_gene: TRBJ1-5
CDR3aa: ASSPGHSNQPQH

v_gene: TRBV27
j_gene: TRBJ2-5
CDR3aa: ASSRLAGGYQETQY

v_gene: TRBV29-1
j_gene: TRBJ2-1
CDR3aa: SVDGLAGDLSYNEQF

v_gene: TRBV4-2
j_gene: TRBJ2-7
CDR3aa: ASSQGSGSFSYEQY